The rows below give T cell receptor beta chains drawn from one sample of a study of early T cells in non-severe SARS-CoV-2 infection. TCRdb analysed the 5' RACE reads with MiXCR anew, one entry per CDR3 protein. The data hold about 60,000 distinct CDR3 sequences, with around 6% observed a single time. The source material was whole blood. These receptors were obtained from an adult who was a healthcare worker with PCR-confirmed SARS-CoV-2 infection or an uninfected control (not recorded which). The CDR3 runs from the conserved cysteine through the conserved F or W. A D gene is named only where the DNA matches it firmly. The size entry is marked missing in some rows and otherwise reads once, few, many or a size class.

clone_size: many
d_call: .
v_call: TRBV19
j_call: TRBJ1-2
cdr3_aa: CASSTWAPSDQGNYGYTF
cdr3_nt: TGTGCCAGTAGTACCTGGGCCCCATCTGATCAGGGGAACTATGGCTACACCTTC

clone_size: many
d_call: .
v_call: TRBV20-1
j_call: TRBJ2-6
cdr3_aa: CSARGQGTAAPSGANVLTF
cdr3_nt: TGCAGTGCTAGGGGGCAAGGGACGGCAGCTCCCTCTGGGGCCAACGTCCTGACTTTC

clone_size: .
d_call: .
v_call: TRBV3-1
j_call: TRBJ1-1
cdr3_aa: CASRNMNTEAFF
cdr3_nt: TGTGCCAGCAGAAATATGAACACTGAAGCTTTCTTT

clone_size: many
d_call: .
v_call: TRBV4-3
j_call: TRBJ2-1
cdr3_aa: CASSQVLGYNEQFF
cdr3_nt: TGCGCCAGCAGCCAAGTCCTGGGGTACAATGAGCAGTTCTTC

clone_size: few
d_call: .
v_call: TRBV6-6
j_call: TRBJ2-3
cdr3_aa: CASSYEGWSTDTQYF
cdr3_nt: TGTGCCAGCAGTTACGAAGGGTGGAGCACAGATACGCAGTATTTT

clone_size: many
d_call: TRBD1
v_call: TRBV5-4
j_call: TRBJ1-2
cdr3_aa: CASSFPGTGAGVFRDGGYTF
cdr3_nt: TGTGCCAGCAGCTTCCCCGGGACAGGGGCCGGTGTGTTTCGGGACGGTGGCTACACCTTC

clone_size: many
d_call: TRBD2
v_call: TRBV5-1
j_call: TRBJ2-1
cdr3_aa: CASSPLAGGIQQFF
cdr3_nt: TGCGCCAGCAGTCCCCTAGCGGGAGGGATCCAGCAGTTCTTC

clone_size: .
d_call: .
v_call: TRBV28
j_call: TRBJ1-2
cdr3_aa: CASTLGTDGYTF
cdr3_nt: TGTGCCAGCACATTGGGCACCGATGGCTACACCTTC

clone_size: .
d_call: .
v_call: TRBV10-3
j_call: TRBJ2-1
cdr3_aa: CAISEFNEQFF
cdr3_nt: TGTGCCATCAGTGAATTTAATGAGCAGTTCTTC

clone_size: many
d_call: TRBD2
v_call: TRBV7-6
j_call: TRBJ2-3
cdr3_aa: CASSLGASGRGDTQYF
cdr3_nt: TGTGCCAGCAGCCTAGGGGCTAGCGGGAGGGGAGATACGCAGTATTTT

clone_size: many
d_call: TRBD1
v_call: TRBV7-2
j_call: TRBJ2-1
cdr3_aa: CASSLGITGTVYNEQFF
cdr3_nt: TGTGCCAGCAGCTTAGGGATTACCGGGACAGTCTACAATGAGCAGTTCTTC

clone_size: .
d_call: .
v_call: TRBV9
j_call: TRBJ2-3
cdr3_aa: CASSAPPEGDPTDTQYF
cdr3_nt: TGTGCCAGCAGCGCCCCCCCCGAGGGGGACCCCACAGATACGCAGTATTTT

clone_size: many
d_call: .
v_call: TRBV9
j_call: TRBJ1-5
cdr3_aa: CASSATDSLNQPQHF
cdr3_nt: TGTGCCAGCAGCGCCACGGACAGTCTAAATCAGCCCCAGCATTTT

clone_size: many
d_call: .
v_call: TRBV7-6
j_call: TRBJ1-4
cdr3_aa: CASSPDRLVGKLFF
cdr3_nt: TGTGCCAGCAGCCCGGACAGATTAGTAGGAAAACTGTTTTTT

clone_size: few
d_call: .
v_call: TRBV12-3/TRBV12-4
j_call: TRBJ2-7
cdr3_aa: CASSLGRGTEQYF
cdr3_nt: TGTGCCAGCAGTTTAGGCAGGGGGACTGAGCAGTACTTC

clone_size: many
d_call: TRBD2
v_call: TRBV11-2
j_call: TRBJ2-1
cdr3_aa: CASSPGSGSGEQFF
cdr3_nt: TGTGCCAGCAGCCCGGGGAGCGGGAGTGGTGAGCAGTTCTTC

clone_size: many
d_call: .
v_call: TRBV4-2
j_call: TRBJ2-1
cdr3_aa: CASSQEFATYNEQFF
cdr3_nt: TGTGCCAGCAGCCAAGAATTCGCAACCTACAATGAGCAGTTCTTC

clone_size: medium-sized
d_call: TRBD2
v_call: TRBV2
j_call: TRBJ2-1
cdr3_aa: CASSGSGGALTREQFF
cdr3_nt: TGTGCCAGCAGTGGCTCCGGGGGGGCCTTAACCAGAGAGCAGTTCTTC

clone_size: many
d_call: .
v_call: TRBV27
j_call: TRBJ2-5
cdr3_aa: CASSFQETQYF
cdr3_nt: TGTGCCAGCAGCTTCCAAGAGACCCAGTACTTC

clone_size: few
d_call: .
v_call: TRBV7-2
j_call: TRBJ2-3
cdr3_aa: CASRSSFVADTQYF
cdr3_nt: TGTGCCAGCAGGTCCTCTTTCGTTGCAGATACGCAGTATTTT

clone_size: many
d_call: .
v_call: TRBV12-3/TRBV12-4
j_call: TRBJ1-1
cdr3_aa: CASSRNYEAFF
cdr3_nt: TGTGCCAGCAGTCGGAATTATGAAGCTTTCTTT

clone_size: few
d_call: .
v_call: TRBV3-1
j_call: TRBJ2-7
cdr3_aa: CASSQEAAPYEQYF
cdr3_nt: TGTGCCAGCAGCCAAGAGGCAGCCCCCTACGAGCAGTACTTC

clone_size: many
d_call: .
v_call: TRBV12-3/TRBV12-4
j_call: TRBJ1-2
cdr3_aa: CASSLGTKRKDGYTF
cdr3_nt: TGTGCCAGCAGTTTAGGGACAAAAAGAAAAGATGGCTACACCTTC

clone_size: many
d_call: TRBD2
v_call: TRBV19
j_call: TRBJ2-5
cdr3_aa: CASSSRTSGRAETQYF
cdr3_nt: TGTGCCAGTAGTTCCCGCACTAGCGGGAGAGCGGAGACCCAGTACTTC

clone_size: many
d_call: .
v_call: TRBV30
j_call: TRBJ1-2
cdr3_aa: CAWSVANYGYTF
cdr3_nt: TGTGCCTGGAGTGTAGCAAACTATGGCTACACCTTC

clone_size: many
d_call: .
v_call: TRBV5-4
j_call: TRBJ1-1
cdr3_aa: CASSPPGDRATEAFF
cdr3_nt: TGTGCCAGCAGCCCGCCAGGGGATCGTGCGACTGAAGCTTTCTTT

clone_size: many
d_call: TRBD1
v_call: TRBV10-3
j_call: TRBJ1-1
cdr3_aa: CAISGGGLAEAFF
cdr3_nt: TGTGCCATCAGTGGAGGGGGCCTGGCTGAAGCTTTCTTT

clone_size: many
d_call: .
v_call: TRBV12-3/TRBV12-4
j_call: TRBJ1-5
cdr3_aa: CASSPGYPGPQHF
cdr3_nt: TGTGCCAGCAGTCCGGGGTACCCGGGGCCCCAGCATTTT

clone_size: few
d_call: TRBD1
v_call: TRBV10-2
j_call: TRBJ2-7
cdr3_aa: CASSEPYRGKYF
cdr3_nt: TGCGCCAGCAGTGAGCCGTACAGGGGAAAGTACTTC

clone_size: .
d_call: .
v_call: TRBV11-2
j_call: TRBJ2-3
cdr3_aa: CASSLRVPPATQYF
cdr3_nt: TGTGCCAGCAGCCTTAGGGTGCCCCCGGCTACGCAGTATTTT

clone_size: many
d_call: TRBD2
v_call: TRBV29-1
j_call: TRBJ2-1
cdr3_aa: CSSEWDSGVYNEQFF
cdr3_nt: TGCAGCTCTGAATGGGATAGCGGGGTATACAATGAGCAGTTCTTC

clone_size: many
d_call: .
v_call: TRBV30
j_call: TRBJ1-5
cdr3_aa: CAWSVSSNQPQHF
cdr3_nt: TGTGCCTGGAGTGTCTCGTCCAATCAGCCCCAGCATTTT

clone_size: many
d_call: .
v_call: TRBV6-5
j_call: TRBJ2-7
cdr3_aa: CASSAIRVRAEGEQYF
cdr3_nt: TGTGCCAGCAGTGCAATCCGGGTCCGGGCCGAGGGCGAGCAGTACTTC

clone_size: hyperexpanded
d_call: .
v_call: TRBV4-3
j_call: TRBJ2-7
cdr3_aa: CASSQGWGTFYEQYF
cdr3_nt: TGCGCCAGCAGCCAAGGATGGGGGACCTTTTACGAGCAGTACTTC

clone_size: many
d_call: .
v_call: TRBV4-1
j_call: TRBJ1-2
cdr3_aa: CASSNAGLMRRGYGYTF
cdr3_nt: TGCGCCAGCTCGAATGCGGGTCTTATGAGAAGGGGCTATGGCTACACCTTC

clone_size: few
d_call: .
v_call: TRBV7-9
j_call: TRBJ2-5
cdr3_aa: CASSTFRTALQETQYF
cdr3_nt: TGTGCCAGCAGCACCTTTCGGACAGCCCTACAAGAGACCCAGTACTTC

clone_size: many
d_call: .
v_call: TRBV5-1
j_call: TRBJ2-2
cdr3_aa: CASSLGHANTGELFF
cdr3_nt: TGCGCCAGCAGCTTGGGACATGCGAACACCGGGGAGCTGTTTTTT

clone_size: many
d_call: .
v_call: TRBV3-1
j_call: TRBJ1-5
cdr3_aa: CASSQDPQGNQPQHF
cdr3_nt: TGTGCCAGCAGCCAAGATCCACAGGGCAATCAGCCCCAGCATTTT

clone_size: many
d_call: TRBD2
v_call: TRBV6-4
j_call: TRBJ2-1
cdr3_aa: CASSDSRRGNNEQFF
cdr3_nt: TGTGCCAGCAGTGACTCAAGGCGGGGGAACAATGAGCAGTTCTTC

clone_size: .
d_call: .
v_call: TRBV4-3
j_call: TRBJ1-2
cdr3_aa: CASSEERANYGYTF
cdr3_nt: TGCGCCAGCAGCGAGGAGCGAGCTAACTATGGCTACACCTTC

clone_size: many
d_call: .
v_call: TRBV29-1
j_call: TRBJ1-2
cdr3_aa: CSVEGSGGYTF
cdr3_nt: TGCAGCGTTGAGGGGAGCGGGGGCTACACCTTC

clone_size: many
d_call: .
v_call: TRBV5-1
j_call: TRBJ2-7
cdr3_aa: CASRAGFYEQYF
cdr3_nt: TGCGCCAGCAGGGCCGGGTTTTACGAGCAGTACTTC

clone_size: many
d_call: .
v_call: TRBV6-2/TRBV6-3
j_call: TRBJ2-7
cdr3_aa: CASSPHLTGRSNEQYF
cdr3_nt: TGTGCCAGCAGTCCCCACTTGACAGGTCGAAGTAACGAGCAGTACTTC

clone_size: .
d_call: TRBD1
v_call: TRBV6-2/TRBV6-3
j_call: TRBJ2-7
cdr3_aa: CASRQGYYEQYF
cdr3_nt: TGTGCCAGTCGACAGGGATACTACGAGCAGTACTTC

clone_size: few
d_call: TRBD1
v_call: TRBV7-9
j_call: TRBJ2-3
cdr3_aa: CASSFGQGGTDTQYF
cdr3_nt: TGTGCCAGCAGCTTCGGACAGGGTGGCACAGATACGCAGTATTTT

clone_size: many
d_call: TRBD1
v_call: TRBV4-2
j_call: TRBJ1-1
cdr3_aa: CASSQERTGARAEAFF
cdr3_nt: TGTGCCAGCAGCCAAGAGAGGACAGGGGCGAGGGCTGAAGCTTTCTTT

clone_size: many
d_call: TRBD1
v_call: TRBV27
j_call: TRBJ2-3
cdr3_aa: CASSLRGTVSNTQYF
cdr3_nt: TGTGCCAGCAGTTTAAGGGGGACAGTGTCAAATACGCAGTATTTT